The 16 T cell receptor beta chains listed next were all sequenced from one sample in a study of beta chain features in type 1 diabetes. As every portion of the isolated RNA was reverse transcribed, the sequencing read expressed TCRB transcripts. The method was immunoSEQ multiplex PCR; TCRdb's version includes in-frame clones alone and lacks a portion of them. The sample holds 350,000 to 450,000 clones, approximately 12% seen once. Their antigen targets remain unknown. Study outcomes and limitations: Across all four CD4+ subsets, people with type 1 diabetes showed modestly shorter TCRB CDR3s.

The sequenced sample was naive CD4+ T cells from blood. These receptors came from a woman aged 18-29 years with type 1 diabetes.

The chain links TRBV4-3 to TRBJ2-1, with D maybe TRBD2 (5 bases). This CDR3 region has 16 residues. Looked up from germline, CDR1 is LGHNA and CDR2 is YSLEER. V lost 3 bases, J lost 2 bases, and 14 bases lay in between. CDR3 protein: CASSQSTTGTYNEQFF. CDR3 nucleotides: TGCGCCAGCAGCCAGTCAACTACCGGGACCTACAATGAGCAGTTCTTC.

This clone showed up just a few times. CDR3 in DNA: TGTGCCAGCAGCCCCGGGACTAGCGGAACCGTCACGCAGTATTTT. Translated: CASSPGTSGTVTQYF. The chain joins TRBV28 to TRBJ2-3, with TRBD2 matching over 11 bases. J was trimmed by 9 bases and V by 6 bases; bases with no gene match: 11. Germline-derived CDR1 and CDR2 are MDHEN and SYDVKM. The CDR3 has 15 amino acids.

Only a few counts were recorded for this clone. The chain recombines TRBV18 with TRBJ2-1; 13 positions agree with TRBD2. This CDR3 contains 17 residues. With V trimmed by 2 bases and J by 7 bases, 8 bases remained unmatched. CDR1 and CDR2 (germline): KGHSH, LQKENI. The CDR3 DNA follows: TGTGCCAGCTCACCAGGACTAGCGGGAGTCAGGCGGAATGAGCAGTTCTTC. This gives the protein CASSPGLAGVRRNEQFF.

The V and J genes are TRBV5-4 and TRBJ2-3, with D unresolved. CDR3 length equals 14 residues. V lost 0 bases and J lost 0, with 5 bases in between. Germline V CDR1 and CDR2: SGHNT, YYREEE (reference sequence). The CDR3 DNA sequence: TGTGCCAGCAGCTTGGACCTAAGCACAGATACGCAGTATTTT. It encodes CASSLDLSTDTQYF.

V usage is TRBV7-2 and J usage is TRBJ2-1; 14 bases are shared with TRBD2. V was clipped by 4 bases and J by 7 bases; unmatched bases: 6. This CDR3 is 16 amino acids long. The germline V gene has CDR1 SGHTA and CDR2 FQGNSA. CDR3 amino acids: CASSSGLAGEANEQFF. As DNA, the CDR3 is TGTGCCAGCAGCTCGGGACTAGCGGGAGAAGCGAATGAGCAGTTCTTC. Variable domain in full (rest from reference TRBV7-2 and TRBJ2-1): GAGVSQSPSNKVTEKGKDVELRCDPISGHTALYWYRQSLGQGLEFLIYFQGNSAPDKSGLPSDRFSAERTGGSVSTLTIQRTQQEDSAVYLCASSSGLAGEANEQFFGPGTRLTVL.

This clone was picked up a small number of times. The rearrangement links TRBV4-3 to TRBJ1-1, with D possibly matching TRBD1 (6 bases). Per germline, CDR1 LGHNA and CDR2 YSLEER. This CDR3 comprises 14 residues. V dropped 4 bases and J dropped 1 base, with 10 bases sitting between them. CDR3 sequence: CASSRKDRNTEAFF. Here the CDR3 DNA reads TGCGCCAGCAGCCGAAAGGACAGGAACACTGAAGCTTTCTTT.

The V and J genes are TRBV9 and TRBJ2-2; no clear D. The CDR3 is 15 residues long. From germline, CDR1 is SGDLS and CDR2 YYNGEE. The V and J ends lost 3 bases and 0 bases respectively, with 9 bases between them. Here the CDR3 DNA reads TGTGCCAGCAGCGGACAAATTACGAACACCGGGGAGCTGTTTTTT. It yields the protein CASSGQITNTGELFF.

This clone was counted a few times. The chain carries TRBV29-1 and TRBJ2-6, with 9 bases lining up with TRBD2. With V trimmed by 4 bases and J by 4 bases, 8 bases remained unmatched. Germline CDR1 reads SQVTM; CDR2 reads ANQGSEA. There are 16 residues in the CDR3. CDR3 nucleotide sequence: TGCAGCGTTGGGGCGGGGGGGTCGCCCGGGGCCAACGTCCTGACTTTC. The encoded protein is CSVGAGGSPGANVLTF.

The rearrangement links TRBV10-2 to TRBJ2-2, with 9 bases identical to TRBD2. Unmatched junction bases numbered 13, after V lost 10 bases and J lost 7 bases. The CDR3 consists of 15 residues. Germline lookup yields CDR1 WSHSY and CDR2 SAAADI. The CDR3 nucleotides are TGCGCCATCTCCGTAGGCGGGAGGGCCGTCGGGGAGCTGTTTTTT. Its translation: CAISVGGRAVGELFF.

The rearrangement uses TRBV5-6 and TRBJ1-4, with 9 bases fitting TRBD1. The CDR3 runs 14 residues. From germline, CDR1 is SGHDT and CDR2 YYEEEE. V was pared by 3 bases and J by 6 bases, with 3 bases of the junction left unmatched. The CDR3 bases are TGTGCCAGCAGCTCGGACAGGGGTGATGAAAAACTGTTTTTT. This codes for CASSSDRGDEKLFF.

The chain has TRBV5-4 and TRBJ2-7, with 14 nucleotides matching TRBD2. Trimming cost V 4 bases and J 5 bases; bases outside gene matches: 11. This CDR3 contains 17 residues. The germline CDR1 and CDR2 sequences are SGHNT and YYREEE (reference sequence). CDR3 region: CASSPQGLAGVENEQYF. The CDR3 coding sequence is TGTGCCAGCAGCCCTCAGGGACTAGCGGGAGTAGAGAACGAGCAGTACTTC.

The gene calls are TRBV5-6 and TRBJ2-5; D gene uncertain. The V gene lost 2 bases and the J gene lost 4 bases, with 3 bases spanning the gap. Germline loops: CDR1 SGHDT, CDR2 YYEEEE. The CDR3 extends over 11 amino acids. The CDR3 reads CASSLAETQYF. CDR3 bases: TGTGCCAGCAGCTTAGCAGAGACCCAGTACTTC.

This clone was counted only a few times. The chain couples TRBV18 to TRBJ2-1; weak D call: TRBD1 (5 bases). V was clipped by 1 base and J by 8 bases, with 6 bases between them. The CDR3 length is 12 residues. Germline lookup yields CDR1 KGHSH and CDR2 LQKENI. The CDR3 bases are TGTGCCAGCTCACCACAGGGGTATGAGCAGTTCTTC. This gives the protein CASSPQGYEQFF.

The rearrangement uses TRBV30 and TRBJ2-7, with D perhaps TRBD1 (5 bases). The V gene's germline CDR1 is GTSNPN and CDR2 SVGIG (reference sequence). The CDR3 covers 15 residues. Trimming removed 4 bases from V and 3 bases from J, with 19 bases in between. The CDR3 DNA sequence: TGTGCCTGGACGTCAAGGGGCACCCAACGCTACGAGCAGTACTTC. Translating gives CAWTSRGTQRYEQYF.

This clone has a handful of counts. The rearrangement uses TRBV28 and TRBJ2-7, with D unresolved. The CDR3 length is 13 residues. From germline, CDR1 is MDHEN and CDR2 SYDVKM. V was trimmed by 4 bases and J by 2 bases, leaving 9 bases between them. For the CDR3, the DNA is TGTGCCAGCAGTTCGATGGCGGCCTACGAGCAGTACTTC. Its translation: CASSSMAAYEQYF.

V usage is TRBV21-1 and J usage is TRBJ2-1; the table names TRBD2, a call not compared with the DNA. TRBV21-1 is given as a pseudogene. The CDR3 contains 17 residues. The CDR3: CASSKYLAEIAYNEQFF. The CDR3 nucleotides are TGTGCCAGCAGCAAATACCTAGCGGAGATAGCCTACAATGAGCAGTTCTTC.